This T cell receptor (beta chain) was found in a study of early T cells in non-severe SARS-CoV-2 infection. Study background: From unsorted whole blood, bulk RNA was sequenced, and the chains remained unpaired.

The CDR3 has 16 amino acids. Germline assignment: CDR1 DFQATT and CDR2 SNEGSKA (reference sequence). V dropped 6 bases and J dropped 9; count of bases not matched to a gene: 17. Unique molecular identifier tags were affixed to discrete cDNA molecules. TCRdb independently ran MiXCR on the 5' RACE reads; one entry per CDR3 protein. Here the sample spans some 80,000 distinct CDR3 sequences, roughly 5.3% being singletons. This clonotype was recorded many times. The antigen remains unidentified. General study results and limits: Anti-spike CD8 responses were favored by VDJdb matching, which missed private and CD4 specificities.

The chain combines TRBV20-1 with TRBJ2-1, with 10 bases identical to TRBD1. The source of this sequence is an adult who was a healthcare worker with PCR-confirmed SARS-CoV-2 infection or an uninfected control (not recorded which). The sequenced sample was whole blood, obtained at baseline. CDR3 sequence: CSAAPVGTGVYGEQFF. CDR3 nucleotides: TGCAGTGCAGCCCCCGTAGGGACAGGGGTTTACGGTGAGCAGTTCTTC.